Listed below are T cell receptor beta chains from one sample, sequenced in a study of blood T cell repertoires in COVID-19. Profiling relied on immunoSEQ multiplex PCR, and the TCRdb table lists in-frame clones only, not all of them. The sample has fewer than 80,000 clones, approximately 92% seen once. Sequencing used peripheral blood. The receptors come from a woman between 50 and 59 years old with active COVID-19. Each CDR3 is given with its conserved first and last residue. The order of the fields is J gene, clone size, D gene, V gene, CDR3 DNA, CDR3 protein. The D gene is left open where the match is weak. Clone size is not always given. Where it is, it says once, few, many or a class for expanded clones.

J: TRBJ2-7
size: .
D: .
V: TRBV5-1
DNA: TGCGCCAGCAGCATATCCCAGGGAACCCTCTACGAGCAGTACTTC
CDR3: CASSISQGTLYEQYF

J: TRBJ2-3
size: once
D: TRBD1
V: TRBV7-3
DNA: TGTGCCAGCAGCCTAGGGACAGGGTTTAGCACAGATACGCAGTATTTT
CDR3: CASSLGTGFSTDTQYF

J: TRBJ2-3
size: .
D: TRBD2
V: TRBV5-1
DNA: TGCGCCAGCAGCGAACAGATGGGACTAGCGGGACCCCATACGCAGTATTTT
CDR3: CASSEQMGLAGPHTQYF

J: TRBJ2-7
size: .
D: TRBD2
V: TRBV7-9
DNA: TGTGCCAGCAGCTTAGGTTCGGCTAGCGGGAGGACCTCCTACGAGCAGTACTTC
CDR3: CASSLGSASGRTSYEQYF

J: TRBJ1-5
size: .
D: .
V: TRBV7-8
DNA: TGTGCCAGCAGCGGAGGGTCCCGGGATCAGCCCCAGCATTTT
CDR3: CASSGGSRDQPQHF

J: TRBJ2-7
size: .
D: TRBD1
V: TRBV27
DNA: TGTGCCAGCAGTTCACTTCCGGGACAGGTCTACGAGCAGTACTTC
CDR3: CASSSLPGQVYEQYF

J: TRBJ1-5
size: .
D: .
V: TRBV19
DNA: TGTGCCAGTAGTATGCGGGGCAATCAGCCCCAGCATTTT
CDR3: CASSMRGNQPQHF

J: TRBJ2-7
size: .
D: TRBD1
V: TRBV7-8
DNA: TGTGCCAGCAGCCCGGGGACAGGAGCCTCAGGTCCTCCCTACGAGCAGTACTTC
CDR3: CASSPGTGASGPPYEQYF

J: TRBJ2-7
size: .
D: .
V: TRBV30
DNA: TGTGCCTGGAGTTGGGGAGGTCACGGTACTTCCTACGAGCAGTACTTC
CDR3: CAWSWGGHGTSYEQYF

J: TRBJ1-1
size: .
D: TRBD1
V: TRBV28
DNA: TGTGCCAGCAGCTCACAGACAGGGCCGTTGGCTGAAGCTTTCTTT
CDR3: CASSSQTGPLAEAFF

J: TRBJ2-5
size: .
D: TRBD2
V: TRBV2
DNA: TGTGCCAGCAGTGTGACTGGGGGGGTCGAGACCCAGTACTTC
CDR3: CASSVTGGVETQYF

J: TRBJ2-5
size: .
D: .
V: TRBV29-1
DNA: TGCAGCGTTGAAGACAGGCGGGCTTCGGAGACCCAGTACTTC
CDR3: CSVEDRRASETQYF

J: TRBJ1-2
size: .
D: .
V: TRBV5-4
DNA: TGTGCCAGCAGCTATTTTAGGTCAGGGCTATATGGCTACACCTTC
CDR3: CASSYFRSGLYGYTF

J: TRBJ1-1
size: .
D: .
V: TRBV29-1
DNA: TGCAGCGTTTCCTCAGGGAACACTGAAGCTTTCTTT
CDR3: CSVSSGNTEAFF

J: TRBJ2-1
size: .
D: TRBD2
V: TRBV4-2
DNA: TGTGCCAGCAGCTTCGGGACTAGCGGGAGGGGAAGCAATGAGCAGTTCTTC
CDR3: CASSFGTSGRGSNEQFF

J: TRBJ1-2
size: .
D: .
V: TRBV5-1
DNA: TGCGCCAGCAGCCCGGGACTGAGTAACTATGGCTACACCTTC
CDR3: CASSPGLSNYGYTF

J: TRBJ2-7
size: .
D: .
V: TRBV27
DNA: TGTGCCAGCAGTTTTGGGGGGAGCCGGACCCTGGAGCAGTACTTC
CDR3: CASSFGGSRTLEQYF

J: TRBJ2-7
size: .
D: .
V: TRBV30
DNA: TGTGCCTGGGGGCGGGACTTCCCCTACGAGCAGTACTTC
CDR3: CAWGRDFPYEQYF

J: TRBJ2-2
size: .
D: TRBD1
V: TRBV11-2
DNA: TGTGCCAGCAGCTTACGGACAGGGACGAACACCGGGGAGCTGTTTTTT
CDR3: CASSLRTGTNTGELFF

J: TRBJ1-4
size: .
D: .
V: TRBV28
DNA: TGTGCCAGCAGCGAGGCAGGGGTTAGTGAAAAACTGTTTTTT
CDR3: CASSEAGVSEKLFF

J: TRBJ2-7
size: .
D: .
V: TRBV10-3
DNA: TGTGCCATCAGTGGACAAGCCTATAACTCCTACGAGCAGTACTTC
CDR3: CAISGQAYNSYEQYF

J: TRBJ2-1
size: .
D: TRBD2
V: TRBV18
DNA: TGTGCCAGCTCACCCCTCGGACTAGCGGGAGGCCTTTCCTCCTACAATGAGCAGTTCTTC
CDR3: CASSPLGLAGGLSSYNEQFF

J: TRBJ2-4
size: .
D: TRBD1
V: TRBV11-2
DNA: TGTGCCAGCAGGACGACAGGGGGAACCAAAAACATTCAGTACTTC
CDR3: CASRTTGGTKNIQYF

J: TRBJ2-3
size: .
D: TRBD1
V: TRBV19
DNA: TGTGCCAGTACACCACAGGGGAAAGATACGCAGTATTTT
CDR3: CASTPQGKDTQYF

J: TRBJ2-7
size: .
D: TRBD1
V: TRBV7-9
DNA: TGTGCCAGCAGCCCAACAGGGGGCACCGAGCAGTACTTC
CDR3: CASSPTGGTEQYF

J: TRBJ2-5
size: .
D: .
V: TRBV7-2
DNA: TGTGCCAGCAGCTACGAAGTGGCGACCCAGTACTTC
CDR3: CASSYEVATQYF

J: TRBJ2-3
size: .
D: TRBD2
V: TRBV12-5
DNA: TGTGCTAGTGGTCGACTAGCGGGAGGGCCGGCAGATACGCAGTATTTT
CDR3: CASGRLAGGPADTQYF

J: TRBJ1-2
size: .
D: .
V: TRBV7-8
DNA: TGTGCCAGCAGCTTAACGGTTAAAGGCTACACCTTC
CDR3: CASSLTVKGYTF

J: TRBJ1-5
size: .
D: .
V: TRBV4-1
DNA: TGCGCCAGCAGCCACGACAGTTATAGCAATCAGCCCCAGCATTTT
CDR3: CASSHDSYSNQPQHF

J: TRBJ2-5
size: .
D: .
V: TRBV2
DNA: TGTGCCAGAGCGACCAGCGACAGACAAGAGACCCAGTACTTC
CDR3: CARATSDRQETQYF

J: TRBJ2-3
size: .
D: TRBD1
V: TRBV5-1
DNA: TGCGCCAGCAGCTTGTCCGGGACAGGCACAGATACGCAGTATTTT
CDR3: CASSLSGTGTDTQYF

J: TRBJ1-2
size: .
D: TRBD1
V: TRBV9
DNA: TGTGCCAGCAGCGCGCAGGGGGCGCCCGATCGTAACTATGGCTACACCTTC
CDR3: CASSAQGAPDRNYGYTF

J: TRBJ1-3
size: .
D: .
V: TRBV5-4
DNA: TGTGCCAGCAGCGTCAGGGGAAACACCATATATTTT
CDR3: CASSVRGNTIYF

J: TRBJ1-4
size: .
D: TRBD1
V: TRBV25-1
DNA: TGTGCCAGCGGAGACAGGGGTGGTGGTGAAAAACTGTTTTTT
CDR3: CASGDRGGGEKLFF

J: TRBJ2-1
size: .
D: .
V: TRBV7-3
DNA: TGTGCCAGCAGCTTCGACAGGTTCATGGGCGAGCAGTTCTTC
CDR3: CASSFDRFMGEQFF

J: TRBJ1-5
size: .
D: TRBD1
V: TRBV4-1
DNA: TGCGCCAGCAGCCAAGTTCAGGGGGCAAGGGGAGGGCAGCCCCAGCATTTT
CDR3: CASSQVQGARGGQPQHF

J: TRBJ2-7
size: .
D: TRBD2
V: TRBV27
DNA: TGTGCCAGCAGCCAATCCCTAGCGGGAGAAGCCGAGCAGTACTTC
CDR3: CASSQSLAGEAEQYF

J: TRBJ2-7
size: .
D: TRBD1
V: TRBV3-1/TRBV3-2
DNA: TGTGCCAGCAGCCGGGCAGGGGGTAGGCCCTACGAGCAGTACTTC
CDR3: CASSRAGGRPYEQYF

J: TRBJ2-1
size: .
D: TRBD2
V: TRBV9
DNA: TGTGCCAGCAGCTTGGGACTAGCGGGAGTATATGAGCAGTTCTTC
CDR3: CASSLGLAGVYEQFF

J: TRBJ2-3
size: .
D: TRBD2
V: TRBV9
DNA: TGTGCCAGCAGCGCTAGCGGGGGATTCACAGATACGCAGTATTTT
CDR3: CASSASGGFTDTQYF

J: TRBJ2-4
size: .
D: TRBD1
V: TRBV3-1/TRBV3-2
DNA: TGTGCCAGCAGCCGGGGACAGTTTCAGTTATTAGACAAAAACATTCAGTACTTC
CDR3: CASSRGQFQLLDKNIQYF

J: TRBJ2-3
size: .
D: .
V: TRBV5-4
DNA: TGTGCCAGCACAGGGGCGGATACGCAGTATTTT
CDR3: CASTGADTQYF

J: TRBJ2-2
size: .
D: TRBD2
V: TRBV9
DNA: TGTGCCAGCAGCGTAGGCGGCGGGAGCAACGGGGAGCTGTTTTTT
CDR3: CASSVGGGSNGELFF

J: TRBJ1-1
size: .
D: .
V: TRBV29-1
DNA: TGCAGCGTTGAGGGCAGGGCTTTGAACACTGAAGCTTTCTTT
CDR3: CSVEGRALNTEAFF

J: TRBJ2-2
size: .
D: TRBD2
V: TRBV6-4
DNA: TGTGCCAGCAAACCCCAAAGCGGGAGGGAGAGTACCGGGGAGCTGTTTTTT
CDR3: CASKPQSGRESTGELFF

J: TRBJ1-1
size: .
D: TRBD1
V: TRBV10-3
DNA: TGTGCCATCAGTGGGGGTCCAACAGGGGCCACTGAAGCTTTCTTT
CDR3: CAISGGPTGATEAFF

J: TRBJ2-7
size: once
D: TRBD2
V: TRBV5-6
DNA: TGTGCCAGCAGCCTATTTAGCGGGACCAATTCCTACGAGCAGTACTTC
CDR3: CASSLFSGTNSYEQYF

J: TRBJ1-2
size: .
D: .
V: TRBV24-1
DNA: TGTGCCACCAGTGCAGTATCGCTCTATGGCTACACCTTC
CDR3: CATSAVSLYGYTF

J: TRBJ1-2
size: .
D: TRBD1
V: TRBV30
DNA: TGTGCCTGGAGTGCGGACAGGCCCGGCTACACCTTC
CDR3: CAWSADRPGYTF

J: TRBJ2-1
size: .
D: TRBD2
V: TRBV5-6
DNA: TGTGCCAGCAGCTTGGCCCCAGCGGGAGTATTCCATGAGCAGTTCTTC
CDR3: CASSLAPAGVFHEQFF

J: TRBJ1-1
size: .
D: .
V: TRBV4-1
DNA: TGCGCCAGCAGCCACGAGGGAAGGAACACTGAAGCTTTCTTT
CDR3: CASSHEGRNTEAFF

J: TRBJ1-5
size: .
D: .
V: TRBV7-6
DNA: TGTGCCAGCAGCCCGAGCAGGGCAGGAGGCAATCAGCCCCAGCATTTT
CDR3: CASSPSRAGGNQPQHF

J: TRBJ1-1
size: .
D: TRBD1
V: TRBV18
DNA: TGTGCCAGCTCATCACAGGGGGTCAACACTGAAGCTTTCTTT
CDR3: CASSSQGVNTEAFF

J: TRBJ2-2
size: .
D: .
V: TRBV5-1
DNA: TGCGCCAGCAGGGATCCGTTGCATCAGGATGGGGGCCCAAGAACAGACACCGGGGAGCTGTTTTTT
CDR3: CASRDPLHQDGGPRTDTGELFF

J: TRBJ2-5
size: .
D: .
V: TRBV11-1
DNA: TGTGCCAGCAGCTTAGGGTTTACAGTCCAAGAGACCCAGTACTTC
CDR3: CASSLGFTVQETQYF

J: TRBJ2-5
size: .
D: .
V: TRBV3-1/TRBV3-2
DNA: TGTGCCAGCAGCCCCTCAATGGGCAGCCAAGAGACCCAGTACTTC
CDR3: CASSPSMGSQETQYF

J: TRBJ2-2
size: few
D: .
V: TRBV11-3
DNA: TGTGCCAGCAGCCCCTTCCGTTCCGGGGAGCTGTTTTTT
CDR3: CASSPFRSGELFF

J: TRBJ1-2
size: once
D: .
V: TRBV6-5
DNA: TGTGCCAGCAGTTCCGGGGTTGGCTACACCTTC
CDR3: CASSSGVGYTF

J: TRBJ2-2
size: .
D: TRBD2
V: TRBV19
DNA: TGTGCCAGTAAGAGCGGGACCCCCACCGGGGAGCTGTTTTTT
CDR3: CASKSGTPTGELFF